This T cell receptor (beta chain) was profiled in a study of T cells in Graves' hyperthyroidism and ophthalmopathy. The CDR3 regions of TCR beta were amplified from RNA transcripts. HTBI primers drove first-round RT-PCR of the TCR CDR3. TCRdb reprocessed the multiplex PCR reads with MiXCR, giving one entry per CDR3 protein. In the table there are 700,000 or so distinct CDR3 sequences, 16% of which are singletons. Extraction of PBMCs used roughly 9.6 ml of fresh peripheral blood. This clonotype was seen repeatedly, ten times or more. The CDR3 consists of 14 residues. V was shortened by 6 bases and J by 1 base, with 12 bases between the two germline ends. From germline, CDR1 is ENHRY and CDR2 SYGVKD.

J is TRBJ1-1 and V is TRBV10-3, with no clear D. The sample comprised blood. The source is a man aged 18 to 30 with Graves' hyperthyroidism. The CDR3 coding sequence is TGTGCCATCAGGGATCTTAGGGCGAACACTGAAGCTTTCTTT. Amino acid sequence: CAIRDLRANTEAFF.